Each of the 27 T cell receptor delta chains below was sequenced from the same sample in a study of Vδ1+ human thymocytes (dated by TCRdb to between 2017 and 2018). Instrument on record: Illumina MiSeq. RNA extraction was carried out with the RNeasy mini kit, and reverse transcription was then done using Superscript III. CDR3 amplicons were generated by multiplex PCR with pooled V-gene forward primers and a constant-region reverse primer carrying Illumina adaptor overhangs. TCRdb called clones from the public reads with CATT, and repeated DNA sequences were later combined into one row. In all, the sample holds 45,000 to 60,000 delta-chain clones, and more than 12% of those were seen once. The ten largest clones take up 0.3% to 0.45% of the sample. Antigens of these TCRs are unknown. What the research found in general, with its limitations: In contrast to oligoclonal peripheral blood repertoires, thymic TRG and TRD repertoires appeared to be highly polyclonal with Gaussian CDR3 length distributions.

Specimen: Vdelta1+ gamma-delta thymocytes from the thymus. According to the study, the label for this sample's cell subset or site signals: FACS-sorted CD3+ TCRalphabeta- TCRVdelta1+ TCRVdelta2- thymocytes. Source of these receptors: a girl in the first two years of life who had congenital heart surgery.

In its sample, this clone was seen a few times. The chain employs TRDV1 and TRDJ1, with D possibly being TRDD2 (6 bases). Per germline, CDR1 TSWWSYY and CDR2 QGS. The CDR3 sequence is 16 residues long. The germline V and J ends were trimmed by 4 bases and 0 bases, with 15 bases remaining between them. The CDR3 loop is CALGGLPRRYTDKLIF. In DNA form, the CDR3 reads TGTGCTCTTGGGGGCCTTCCCCGGAGATACACCGATAAACTCATCTTT.

V and J are TRDV1 and TRDJ1; TRDD3 agrees at 10 bases. The germline V gene has CDR1 TSWWSYY and CDR2 QGS. CDR3 length: 22 amino acids. Unmatched junction bases numbered 20, after V lost 1 base and J lost 0 bases. CDR3 DNA sequence: TGTGCTCTTGGGGAACGACCGTGGACGACGGGTACTGGGGGATTGTACACCGATAAACTCATCTTT. Protein product: CALGERPWTTGTGGLYTDKLIF.

This chain connects TRDV1 to TRDJ1; 7 bases map to TRDD3. Germline-derived CDR1 and CDR2 are TSWWSYY and QGS. The CDR3 length is 18 residues. Trimming removed 1 base from V and 4 bases from J; junction bases left unmatched: 15. The CDR3 protein is CALGEPPLSLGGVDKLIF. The CDR3 DNA reads as TGTGCTCTTGGGGAACCCCCACTTTCTCTGGGGGGGGTCGATAAACTCATCTTT.

J is TRDJ1 and V is TRDV1, with 10 bases identical to TRDD3. V shed 2 bases and J 13 bases; nucleotides not matched to a gene: 25. The V gene's germline CDR1 is TSWWSYY and CDR2 QGS. The CDR3 covers 19 residues. The CDR3 here is CALGESVRCYGDSWGICIF. As DNA, the CDR3 is TGTGCTCTTGGGGAATCTGTCCGGTGTTACGGGGATAGCTGGGGGATATGCATCTTT.

This clone was detected only a few times. The V and J genes are TRDV1 and TRDJ1; 8 bases are a match to TRDD3. The CDR3 is made up of 19 amino acids. Per the germline V gene, CDR1 is TSWWSYY and CDR2 is QGS. The trim removed 2 bases at V and 4 bases at J, leaving 18 bases unmatched. This CDR3 reads CALGEVSSSSLGGGDKLIF. The CDR3, as DNA: TGTGCTCTTGGGGAAGTATCCTCGAGTTCACTGGGGGGAGGCGATAAACTCATCTTT.

The chain combines TRDV1 with TRDJ1; D is possibly TRDD3 (6 bases). CDR1 TSWWSYY and CDR2 QGS come from the germline V gene. The V end lost 4 bases, the J end lost 2 bases, and 23 bases lay between the germline ends. This CDR3 region has 18 residues. The CDR3 reads CALGGISERRILTDKLIF. CDR3 coding DNA: TGTGCTCTTGGGGGGATCTCGGAACGTCGGATACTTACCGATAAACTCATCTTT.

This clone has a handful of counts. One end of the junction does not line up with germline, which may come from a read error. At the DNA level, this CDR3 is encoded by other sequences in the same sample as well. The genes are TRDV1 and TRDJ1; 7 bases match TRDD3. The V gene's germline CDR1 is TSWWSYY and CDR2 QGS. CDR3 size: 20 residues. CDR3 sequence: CALGELMKLMRGMYTDKLIF. Here the CDR3 DNA reads TGCGCTCTTGGGGAACTTATGAAATTGATGAGGGGGATGTACACCGATAAACTCATCTTT.

This clone has only a few counts. The gene calls are TRDV1 and TRDJ1; 10 bases are a match to TRDD3. This CDR3 has 25 amino acids. J was trimmed by 3 bases and V by 2 bases; bases with no gene match: 33. Germline V gene sequence: CDR1 TSWWSYY, CDR2 QGS. The DNA for the CDR3 is TGTGCTCTTGGGGAAGCCCACACCAATGGACTCGTATCAGGGGGATACGCGCGGGTACCCGATAAACTCATCTTT. The encoded protein is CALGEAHTNGLVSGGYARVPDKLIF.

This chain joins TRDV2 and TRDJ1, with 12 bases aligning to TRDD3. Trimming at V came to 3 bases and at J to 6 bases, leaving 25 bases not matched to a gene. This CDR3 comprises 21 residues. In germline, CDR1 is GEAIGNYY, CDR2 EKD. CDR3 residues: CACDPWAFLLSNWGILHKLIF. DNA of the CDR3: TGTGCCTGTGACCCTTGGGCCTTCCTACTCTCCAACTGGGGGATACTCCATAAACTCATCTTT.

The chain combines TRDV1 with TRDJ1; D is possibly TRDD2 or TRDD3 (6 bases each). The germline V and J ends were trimmed by 1 base and 3 bases, with 21 bases remaining between them. CDR3 length: 18 residues. The germline CDR1 and CDR2 sequences are TSWWSYY and QGS. This chain's CDR3 is CALGERTPTIPGADKLIF. CDR3 bases: TGTGCTCTTGGGGAACGAACTCCTACGATCCCTGGGGCCGATAAACTCATCTTT.

As for this clone: Other nucleotide sequences from this sample produce the same CDR3. The chain couples TRDV1 to TRDJ2; TRDD3 might be the D (6 bases). The assigned J gene may be wrong: the sequence end matches TRDJ1 better. Germline V gene lookup returns CDR1 TSWWSYY and CDR2 QGS. CDR3 length: 19 amino acids. As DNA, the CDR3 is TGTGCTCTGGGGATCACCCTCCGGAGTCTACCCATATCTGCGGATAAACTCATCTTT. Translation gives CALGITLRSLPISADKLIF.

This clone was seen a handful of times. This sequence joins TRDV1 and TRDJ1; TRDD3 agrees at 7 bases. The germline V gene encodes CDR1 TSWWSYY and CDR2 QGS. The ends lost 6 bases at V and 2 bases at J; junction bases unmatched: 24. This CDR3 spans 20 amino acids. The CDR3 DNA reads as TGTGCTCTTGGCCTGGACCATTGCTACGTTGGAGCGGGGGATACCGATAAACTCATCTTT. It yields the protein CALGLDHCYVGAGDTDKLIF.

The chain uses TRDV1 and TRDJ1; 9 nucleotides line up with TRDD3. The V and J ends lost 0 bases and 1 base, in that order; junction bases with no gene match: 9. The CDR3 has 18 residues. Germline V lookup: CDR1 TSWWSYY, CDR2 QGS. CDR3 in DNA: TGTGCTCTTGGGGAACTCCCAAAGTACTGGGGGACCACCGATAAACTCATCTTT. This encodes CALGELPKYWGTTDKLIF.

The sample holds a few counts of this clone. The V and J genes are TRDV1 and TRDJ1; TRDD3 agrees at 12 bases. Unmatched junction bases numbered 12, after V lost 1 base and J lost 6 bases. The length of the CDR3 is 18 residues. Germline-derived CDR1 and CDR2 are TSWWSYY and QGS. CDR3 DNA: TGTGCTCTTGGGGAACGCCTTCCCACACTGGGGGATACTCATAAACTCATCTTT. It translates to CALGERLPTLGDTHKLIF.

The chain links TRDV1 to TRDJ1, with 10 positions matching TRDD3. After removal of 5 bases from V and 0 bases from J, the junction contained 21 bases not matched to a gene. The CDR3 length is 21 residues. The germline V gene has CDR1 TSWWSYY and CDR2 QGS. The CDR3 sequence: CALGQGRTGGLRSLYTDKLIF. The CDR3 DNA reads as TGTGCTCTTGGGCAAGGTCGTACTGGGGGATTAAGGTCTTTGTACACCGATAAACTCATCTTT.

This rearrangement joins TRDV1 to TRDJ1; weak D call: TRDD2 (6 bases). CDR3 size: 18 residues. Trimming stripped 1 base from V and 0 bases from J, with 18 bases between. Germline-derived CDR1 and CDR2 are TSWWSYY and QGS. The CDR3 nucleotides are TGTGCTCTTGGGGAACGCCCCCTTCCGTTCCGTTACACCGATAAACTCATCTTT. It specifies CALGERPLPFRYTDKLIF.

This clone was seen a single time. The chain is built from TRDV1 and TRDJ1, with 13 bases aligning to TRDD3. The germline gives CDR1 TSWWSYY, CDR2 QGS. The CDR3 runs to 25 residues. V lost 2 bases and J lost 2; bases outside the gene matches: 29. CDR3 residues: CALGEGVSRRALILGDTRWTDKLIF. Here the CDR3 DNA reads TGTGCTCTTGGGGAAGGAGTATCGCGCCGGGCCCTCATACTGGGGGATACGCGGTGGACCGATAAACTCATCTTT.

The chain employs TRDV1 and TRDJ1; 11 positions match TRDD3. Germline values: CDR1 TSWWSYY, CDR2 QGS. This CDR3 spans 21 amino acids. The V and J ends lost 1 base and 0 bases, in that order; junction bases with no gene match: 16. CDR3: CALGEQGSRWGIRDHTDKLIF. The CDR3 bases are TGTGCTCTTGGGGAACAGGGATCCCGGTGGGGGATACGCGACCACACCGATAAACTCATCTTT.

This sequence joins TRDV1 and TRDJ1; D unclear. The CDR3 consists of 15 residues. Trimming took off 0 bases at V and 0 bases at J, with 8 bases between the two ends. Germline V gene data show CDR1 as TSWWSYY and CDR2 as QGS. CDR3 nucleotide sequence: TGTGCTCTTGGGGAACTAGCTGCCTACACCGATAAACTCATCTTT. Its translation: CALGELAAYTDKLIF.

The rearrangement links TRDV1 to TRDJ1, with 7 positions matching TRDD2. V lost 3 bases and J lost 0; bases outside the gene matches: 19. This CDR3 comprises 20 residues. The germline CDR1 and CDR2 sequences are TSWWSYY and QGS. CDR3 in amino acids: CALGEAIFLLRGSNTDKLIF. The CDR3 DNA reads TGTGCTCTTGGGGAGGCAATTTTCCTACTTAGGGGGTCAAACACCGATAAACTCATCTTT.

This clone was counted a few times. Other DNA sequences within the sample encode an identical CDR3. The V gene is TRDV2, the J gene TRDJ1; the D is unclear. Germline CDR1 is GEAIGNYY and CDR2 is EKD. The CDR3 consists of 21 residues. The V end was cut by 0 bases, the J end by 1 base, with 29 bases between. The CDR3 region is CACDTSPYRTARPPPTDKLIF. The CDR3 bases are TGTGCCTGTGACACCTCACCGTACCGTACTGCCCGACCCCCTCCCACCGATAAACTCATCTTT.

The chain combines TRDV1 with TRDJ1, with TRDD3 identical over 10 bases. The CDR3 is made up of 20 amino acids. Per germline, CDR1 TSWWSYY and CDR2 QGS. V gave up 0 bases and J gave up 0 bases; unmatched junction bases: 13. DNA for the CDR3: TGTGCTCTTGGGGAACTAGCAAGCCGCGGGGGATACGGATACACCGATAAACTCATCTTT. This codes for CALGELASRGGYGYTDKLIF.

The chain links TRDV1 to TRDJ1, with no clear D. Deletions cut 0 bases from V and 0 bases from J, with 17 bases between. The CDR3 sequence is 18 residues long. CDR1 and CDR2 (germline): TSWWSYY, QGS. The CDR3, as DNA: TGTGCTCTTGGGGAACTCCCTTGGCGGGCAGCATACACCGATAAACTCATCTTT. Translated, it gives CALGELPWRAAYTDKLIF.

On this clone itself: A junction boundary mismatches the germline segment, possibly from a read error. This sample includes further DNA sequences coding for the same CDR3. V is TRDV1 and J is TRDJ1; D is possibly TRDD3 (10 bases). The CDR3 has 21 amino acids. Germline values: CDR1 TSWWSYY, CDR2 QGS. CDR3 DNA sequence: TGTGCTCTTGGGGAGCCACCTTCCTACAGTGGGGGATACTTGTACACCGATAAACTTATCTTT. This sequence encodes CALGEPPSYSGGYLYTDKLIF.

V and J are TRDV1 and TRDJ1; 10 bases fit TRDD3. The CDR3 spans 25 residues. V trimming: 0 bases; J trimming: 0 bases; junction bases outside the gene matches: 28. CDR1 and CDR2 from the germline V gene are TSWWSYY and QGS. CDR3 sequence: CALGELVSRSYTGGSPKRYTDKLIF. The CDR3 DNA is TGTGCTCTTGGGGAACTAGTTAGTCGGAGCTATACTGGGGGATCCCCTAAGAGGTACACCGATAAACTCATCTTT.

The chain is built from TRDV1 and TRDJ1; the match to TRDD3 covers 9 bases. The CDR3 extends over 20 amino acids. After removal of 1 base from V and 2 bases from J, the junction contained 17 bases not matched to a gene. Germline values: CDR1 TSWWSYY, CDR2 QGS. CDR3 amino acids: CALGEPPESKLGDVTDKLIF. As DNA, the CDR3 is TGTGCTCTTGGGGAACCTCCCGAAAGTAAGCTGGGGGATGTTACCGATAAACTCATCTTT.

The sample holds a few counts of this clone. This rearrangement joins TRDV1 to TRDJ1; 8 bases agree with TRDD2. Trimming at V came to 5 bases and at J to 4 bases, leaving 21 bases not matched to a gene. This CDR3 region has 19 residues. Per the germline V gene, CDR1 is TSWWSYY and CDR2 is QGS. This CDR3 reads CALGPLPFLRAHALDKLIF. The CDR3 DNA sequence: TGTGCTCTTGGGCCTCTTCCCTTCCTAAGGGCGCATGCTCTCGATAAACTCATCTTT.